This T cell receptor (beta chain) came from a study of blood T cell repertoires in COVID-19. Profiled with immunoSEQ multiplex PCR; TCRdb holds only in-frame clones, not every one. The table records about 68,000 clones, 91% of them present only once. The CDR3 is 16 amino acids. The germline V gene encodes CDR1 SGHRS and CDR2 YFSETQ. The J segment lost 6 bases and the V segment lost 4 bases, leaving 13 bases of the junction unmatched. The origin of this receptor is a man between 40 and 49 years old with COVID-19, enrolled during active disease. This chain connects TRBV5-1 to TRBJ1-1; 9 bases match TRBD1. The sequenced sample was peripheral blood. As DNA, the CDR3 is TGCGCCAGCAGCCCGCCCGGGACAGGGACGGGTGCTGAAGCTTTCTTT. Translating gives CASSPPGTGTGAEAFF.